Listed below are T cell receptor beta chains from one sample, sequenced in a study of beta chain features in type 1 diabetes. The table came from immunoSEQ multiplex PCR; TCRdb's copy has only in-frame clones and leaves some out. Among 640,000 or so clones listed, around an eighth were seen once. The sample was naive CD4+ T cells from blood. These receptors came from a man younger than 35 with type 1 diabetes. CDR3s include the opening cysteine and the closing phenylalanine or tryptophan. D genes are given only for firm matches. The size of a clone is reported for some rows only, either as once, few or many, or as a class for expanded clones.

j_call clone_size v_call d_call cdr3_aa cdr3_nt
TRBJ1-3 NA TRBV9 NA CASSVEGARAGNTIYF TGTGCCAGCAGCGTAGAAGGGGCTCGGGCTGGAAACACCATATATTTT
TRBJ1-3 NA TRBV7-2 NA CASSQQEFSGNTIYF TGTGCCAGCAGCCAACAGGAGTTCTCTGGAAACACCATATATTTT
TRBJ1-2 NA TRBV9 NA CASSSRVGYTF TGTGCCAGCAGCTCCAGGGTCGGCTACACCTTC
TRBJ1-1 few TRBV5-1 NA CASSLEGQGGTEAFF TGCGCCAGCAGCTTGGAAGGCCAAGGGGGCACTGAAGCTTTCTTT
TRBJ2-7 NA TRBV18 NA CASSPALGQGKQYF TGTGCCAGCTCACCCGCCCTCGGGCAAGGGAAGCAGTACTTC
TRBJ2-6 few TRBV18 NA CASSPRGHSGANVLTF TGTGCCAGCTCCCCTCGGGGGCACTCTGGGGCCAACGTCCTGACTTTC
TRBJ2-3 NA TRBV6-6 TRBD2 CASSSPRLAGADTQYF TGTGCCAGCAGTTCCCCCCGACTAGCGGGGGCGGATACGCAGTATTTT
TRBJ1-4 few TRBV2 NA CASRLTEKLFF TGTGCCAGCAGATTGACTGAAAAACTGTTTTTT
TRBJ2-7 NA TRBV6-1 NA CASSELVVTKYF TGTGCCAGCAGTGAACTAGTGGTAACTAAGTACTTC
TRBJ2-3 NA TRBV30 NA CAWRTPSTDTQYF TGTGCCTGGAGGACTCCAAGCACAGATACGCAGTATTTT
TRBJ1-1 NA TRBV4-2 TRBD1 CASSQGGQGVPEAFF TGTGCCAGCAGCCAAGGGGGACAGGGGGTCCCTGAAGCTTTCTTT
TRBJ2-3 NA TRBV11-2 NA CASSLTPASTDTQYF TGTGCCAGCAGCTTAACCCCCGCTAGCACAGATACGCAGTATTTT
TRBJ2-1 NA TRBV12-5 NA CASGLGLASYNEQFF TGTGCTAGTGGTTTGGGGCTAGCGTCCTACAATGAGCAGTTCTTC
TRBJ2-2 NA TRBV18 NA CASSPGLTNTGELFF TGTGCCAGCTCACCAGGGCTTACGAACACCGGGGAGCTGTTTTTT
TRBJ2-1 few TRBV9 TRBD2 CASSTPERGGSYNEQFF TGTGCCAGCAGCACCCCCGAGCGGGGCGGGAGTTACAATGAGCAGTTCTTC
TRBJ1-5 NA TRBV7-9 TRBD1 CASSPGQDSNQPQHF TGTGCCAGCAGCCCCGGACAGGATAGCAATCAGCCCCAGCATTTT
TRBJ2-7 NA TRBV19 NA CASSISDSYEQYF TGTGCCAGTAGTATTAGCGACAGCTACGAGCAGTACTTC
TRBJ1-5 NA TRBV30 NA CAWRGTTDQPQHF TGTGCCTGGAGGGGGACAACCGATCAGCCCCAGCATTTT
TRBJ2-5 NA TRBV11-2 NA CASSLNSQETQYF TGTGCCAGCAGCTTAAACAGCCAAGAGACCCAGTACTTC
TRBJ2-3 few TRBV30 TRBD1 CAWSVQGGLGYF TGTGCCTGGAGTGTACAGGGGGGTCTAGGGTATTTT
TRBJ2-3 NA TRBV29-1 TRBD1 CSVLPTRDRGLTDTQYF TGCAGCGTACTACCTACCCGGGACAGGGGGCTCACAGATACGCAGTATTTT
TRBJ2-7 few TRBV29-1 NA CSVGASPLSSYEQYF TGCAGCGTTGGGGCCAGTCCCCTCAGCTCCTACGAGCAGTACTTC
TRBJ2-1 few TRBV5-6 TRBD1 CASSSDRGLYNEQFF TGTGCCAGCAGCTCGGACAGGGGGCTCTACAATGAGCAGTTCTTC
TRBJ2-2 NA TRBV15 NA CATSRDKVATGELFF TGTGCCACCAGCAGAGATAAAGTTGCCACCGGGGAGCTGTTTTTT
TRBJ1-5 NA TRBV2 TRBD1 CASRRPGQGNQPQHF TGTGCCAGCAGACGACCGGGACAGGGCAATCAGCCCCAGCATTTT
TRBJ2-3 NA TRBV5-6 TRBD2 CASSLVSGGDLDTQYF TGTGCCAGCAGCTTGGTTAGCGGGGGGGACTTAGATACGCAGTATTTT
TRBJ1-1 few TRBV29-1 NA CSVALRLQVNTEAFF TGCAGCGTAGCGTTAAGACTTCAGGTGAACACTGAAGCTTTCTTT
TRBJ2-5 NA TRBV28 TRBD1 CASSLDRVGQETQYF TGTGCCAGCAGCCTGGACAGGGTCGGGCAAGAGACCCAGTACTTC
TRBJ1-1 NA TRBV10-3 TRBD1 CAITGTGEITEAFF TGTGCCATCACCGGGACAGGGGAAATCACTGAAGCTTTCTTT
TRBJ1-6 NA TRBV7-9 NA CASSPAARDSPLHF TGTGCCAGCAGCCCCGCGGCCCGGGATTCACCCCTCCACTTT
TRBJ2-7 few TRBV11-2 NA CASSQSGKRAYEQYF TGTGCCAGCAGCCAGTCGGGGAAGAGGGCCTACGAGCAGTACTTC
TRBJ2-3 NA TRBV10-3 TRBD2 CAIRASGTSTDTQYF TGTGCCATCAGGGCTAGCGGGACCTCCACAGATACGCAGTATTTT
TRBJ2-3 few TRBV28 NA CASSSNSYVQDTQYF TGTGCCAGCAGTTCGAACAGCTACGTGCAGGATACGCAGTATTTT
TRBJ1-1 few TRBV6-6 NA CASSYSRRSGTEAFF TGTGCCAGCAGTTACTCCCGACGATCGGGGACTGAAGCTTTCTTT
TRBJ2-7 once TRBV28 NA CASGGGAQYEQYF TGTGCCAGCGGGGGCGGGGCCCAATACGAGCAGTACTTC
TRBJ1-1 few TRBV7-2 NA CASSLGPANTEAFF TGTGCCAGCAGCTTAGGGCCAGCCAACACTGAAGCTTTCTTT
TRBJ1-2 few TRBV20-1 NA CSPRVTTGYTF TGCAGTCCTCGGGTCACGACTGGCTACACCTTC
TRBJ2-5 NA TRBV28 TRBD1 CASRWTGRETQYF TGTGCCAGCAGGTGGACAGGGAGGGAGACCCAGTACTTC
TRBJ2-7 few TRBV13 TRBD2 CASSLELAGSAQYF TGTGCCAGCAGCTTAGAGCTAGCGGGGAGTGCGCAGTACTTC
TRBJ2-7 NA TRBV30 NA CAWSVQGWSYEQYF TGTGCCTGGAGTGTCCAGGGTTGGTCCTACGAGCAGTACTTC
TRBJ2-5 few TRBV5-4 TRBD2 CASRTEAAGGQETQYF TGTGCCAGCAGGACTGAGGCCGCGGGAGGCCAAGAGACCCAGTACTTC
TRBJ2-5 few TRBV30 NA CAWSVLRFQETQYF TGTGCCTGGAGTGTGTTGCGATTCCAAGAGACCCAGTACTTC
TRBJ2-7 NA TRBV28 NA CASSPPGWQSTYEQYF TGTGCCAGCAGCCCTCCCGGGTGGCAGAGCACCTACGAGCAGTACTTC
TRBJ1-1 few TRBV7-9 NA CASSLVAGNTEAFF TGTGCCAGCAGCTTAGTAGCGGGGAACACTGAAGCTTTCTTT